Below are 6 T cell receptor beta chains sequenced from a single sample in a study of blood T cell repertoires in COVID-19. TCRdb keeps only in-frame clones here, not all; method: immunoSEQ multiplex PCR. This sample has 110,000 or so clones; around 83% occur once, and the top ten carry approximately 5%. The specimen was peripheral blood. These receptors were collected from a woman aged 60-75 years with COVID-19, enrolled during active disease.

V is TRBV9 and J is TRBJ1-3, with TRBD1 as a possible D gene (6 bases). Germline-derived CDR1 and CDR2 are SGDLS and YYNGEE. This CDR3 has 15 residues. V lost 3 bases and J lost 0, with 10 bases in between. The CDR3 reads CASSGGPHSGNTIYF. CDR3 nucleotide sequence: TGTGCCAGCAGCGGGGGGCCTCACTCTGGAAACACCATATATTTT.

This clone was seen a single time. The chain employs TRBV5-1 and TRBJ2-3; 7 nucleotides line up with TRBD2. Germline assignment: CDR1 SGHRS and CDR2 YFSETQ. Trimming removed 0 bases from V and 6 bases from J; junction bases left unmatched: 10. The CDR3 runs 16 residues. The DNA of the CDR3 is TGCGCCAGCAGCTTGGCCGGGACTAAGGCCCTGGATACGCAGTATTTT. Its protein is CASSLAGTKALDTQYF.

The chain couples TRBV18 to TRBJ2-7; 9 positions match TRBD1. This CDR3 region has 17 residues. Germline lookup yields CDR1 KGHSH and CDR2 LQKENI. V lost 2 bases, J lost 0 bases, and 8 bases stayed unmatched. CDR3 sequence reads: CASSPIPRDRASYEQYF. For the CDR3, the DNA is TGTGCCAGCTCACCAATCCCGAGGGACAGGGCCTCCTACGAGCAGTACTTC.

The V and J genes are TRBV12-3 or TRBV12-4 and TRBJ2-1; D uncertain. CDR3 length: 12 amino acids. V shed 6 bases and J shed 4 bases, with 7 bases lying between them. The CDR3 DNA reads TGTGCCAGCAGCCCGGGTTACAATGAGCAGTTCTTC. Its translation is CASSPGYNEQFF.

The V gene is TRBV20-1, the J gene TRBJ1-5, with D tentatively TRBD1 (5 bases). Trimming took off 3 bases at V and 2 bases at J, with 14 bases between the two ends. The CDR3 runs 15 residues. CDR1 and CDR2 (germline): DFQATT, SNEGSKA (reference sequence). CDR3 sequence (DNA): TGCAGTGCTAGTTGGGGGGACTACCGCAATCAGCCCCAGCATTTT. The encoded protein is CSASWGDYRNQPQHF.

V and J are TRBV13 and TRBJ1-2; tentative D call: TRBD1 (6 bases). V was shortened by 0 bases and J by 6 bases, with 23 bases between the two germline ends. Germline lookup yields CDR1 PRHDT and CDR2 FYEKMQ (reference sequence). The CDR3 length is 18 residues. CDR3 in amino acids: CASSLGLGHLTGRHGYTF. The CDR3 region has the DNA TGTGCCAGCAGCTTAGGCCTAGGCCACCTGACAGGACGGCATGGCTACACCTTC.